This T cell receptor beta chain was sequenced during a study of radiation and T cells in renal cell carcinoma. Data came from immunoSEQ multiplex PCR; TCRdb stores just in-frame clones and leaves some out. The sample contains 90,000 to 100,000 clones, roughly 88% of which appear only once. Time point reported: blood 4 weeks post-SBRT, at nephrectomy. Regarding treatment: 15 Gy SBRT to primary tumor, nephrectomy 4 weeks later. Nephrectomy followed 15 Gy stereotactic body radiation by 4 weeks. The CDR3 length is 15 residues. The germline gives CDR1 LNHDA, CDR2 SQIVND (reference sequence). The V end lost 7 bases, the J end lost 0 bases, and 15 bases lay between the germline ends.

The specimen comprised blood, sampled from a patient whose treatment included radiotherapy and nephrectomy. This chain connects TRBV19 to TRBJ1-2, with D hard to call. This receptor was obtained from a man aged 55 to 70 with renal cell carcinoma. This CDR3 reads CASTIHKSSNYGYTF. The CDR3 DNA follows: TGTGCCAGTACTATTCACAAGTCTTCTAACTATGGCTACACCTTC.